The 4 T cell receptor beta chains in this list originate from one sample, sequenced in a study of early T cells in non-severe SARS-CoV-2 infection. MiXCR was run by TCRdb on the 5' RACE reads, yielding one entry per CDR3 protein. The sample shows more than 45,000 distinct CDR3 sequences, around 11% of them seen only once. Material: whole blood. These receptor sequences come from an adult who was a healthcare worker with PCR-confirmed SARS-CoV-2 infection or an uninfected control (not recorded which).

This clonotype was seen only a few times. The chain employs TRBV18 and TRBJ2-3; possibly TRBD2 for D (7 bases). Germline CDR1 KGHSH, CDR2 LQKENI. Trimming took 3 bases from V and 7 from J, leaving 17 bases between them. The CDR3 has 15 amino acids. The CDR3 sequence: CASSPRREGEHTQYF. DNA of the CDR3: TGTGCCAGCTCACCCCGTAGGGAGGGGGAGCATACGCAGTATTTT.

The chain recombines TRBV7-2 with TRBJ2-5; D might be TRBD2 (6 bases). Trimming took 3 bases from V and 1 from J, leaving 9 bases between them. CDR3 size: 14 residues. Germline-derived CDR1 and CDR2 are SGHTA and FQGNSA. CDR3 sequence (DNA): TGTGCCAGCAGCTTGCTAGCGCGCCAAGAGACCCAGTACTTC. Residues: CASSLLARQETQYF. Drawing the rest from reference TRBV7-2 and TRBJ2-5, the complete variable domain is GAGVSQSPSNKVTEKGKDVELRCDPISGHTALYWYRQSLGQGLEFLIYFQGNSAPDKSGLPSDRFSAERTGGSVSTLTIQRTQQEDSAVYLCASSLLARQETQYFGPGTRLLVL.

The genes are TRBV27 and TRBJ2-4; D perhaps matches TRBD2 (5 bases). The V gene's germline CDR1 is MNHEY and CDR2 SMNVEV (reference sequence). The length of the CDR3 is 19 residues. The V gene lost 3 bases and the J gene lost 0 bases, with 21 bases spanning the gap. CDR3 loop: CASSFRGGGPVLAKNIQYF. As DNA, the CDR3 is TGTGCCAGCAGTTTTCGGGGTGGCGGGCCAGTTCTAGCCAAAAACATTCAGTACTTC.

This chain links TRBV27 with TRBJ2-3; 16 positions match TRBD2. There are 20 residues in the CDR3. Unmatched junction bases numbered 10, after V lost 3 bases and J lost 1 base. Germline assignment: CDR1 MNHEY and CDR2 SMNVEV (reference sequence). The CDR3 sequence is CASSFYLGLAGGPGTDTQYF. CDR3 DNA sequence: TGTGCCAGCAGTTTTTACTTGGGACTAGCGGGAGGGCCGGGCACAGATACGCAGTATTTT.